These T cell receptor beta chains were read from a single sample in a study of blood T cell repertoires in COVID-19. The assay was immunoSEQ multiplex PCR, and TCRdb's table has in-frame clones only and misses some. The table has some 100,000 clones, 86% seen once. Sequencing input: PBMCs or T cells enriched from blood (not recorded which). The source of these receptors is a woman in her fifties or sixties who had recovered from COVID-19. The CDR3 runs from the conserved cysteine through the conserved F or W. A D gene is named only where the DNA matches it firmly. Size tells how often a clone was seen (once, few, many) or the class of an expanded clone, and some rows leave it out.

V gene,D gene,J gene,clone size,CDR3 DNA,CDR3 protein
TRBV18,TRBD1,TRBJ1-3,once,TGTGCCAGCTCACCTGAACAGGGGAACTCTGGAAACACCATATATTTT,CASSPEQGNSGNTIYF
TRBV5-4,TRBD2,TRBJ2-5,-,TGTGCCAGCAGCTTGGGACTAGCGGCAGAGACCCAGTACTTC,CASSLGLAAETQYF
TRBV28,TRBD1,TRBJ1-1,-,TGTGCCAGCAGTTCCCCACCGGACAGGGTGACTGAAGCTTTCTTT,CASSSPPDRVTEAFF
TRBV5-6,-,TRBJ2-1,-,TGTGCCAGCAGCGCCGGACTCCCCGGCTCCTACAATGAGCAGTTCTTC,CASSAGLPGSYNEQFF
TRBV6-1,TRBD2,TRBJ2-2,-,TGTGCCAGCAGTGAAGGTGTAGCGGGGTTATTTTCCGGGGAGCTGTTTTTT,CASSEGVAGLFSGELFF
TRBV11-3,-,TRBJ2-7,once,TGTGCCAGCAGCTTGAGGGCCTCCTACGAGCAGTACTTC,CASSLRASYEQYF
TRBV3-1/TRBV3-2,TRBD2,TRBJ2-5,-,TGTGCCAGCAGCCAAGAAGGGGGGACTAGCGGTCCAGAGACCCAGTACTTC,CASSQEGGTSGPETQYF
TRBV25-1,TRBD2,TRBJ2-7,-,TGTGCCAGCAGCGGCCGCGGGACTAGCAACGACGAGCAGTACTTC,CASSGRGTSNDEQYF
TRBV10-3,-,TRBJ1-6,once,TGTGCCATCAGTGAGTCAGGGCAGGGTACTTCACCCCTCCACTTT,CAISESGQGTSPLHF
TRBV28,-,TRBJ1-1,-,TGTGCCAGCAGAGGGACACGCGGTGAAGCTTTCTTT,CASRGTRGEAFF
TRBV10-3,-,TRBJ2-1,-,TGTGCCATCATGGGTCAGGGCCGGAACAATGAGCAGTTCTTC,CAIMGQGRNNEQFF
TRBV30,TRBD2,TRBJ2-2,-,TGTGCCTGGAGTGTATTCGCGGGAGCGAACACCGGGGAGCTGTTTTTT,CAWSVFAGANTGELFF
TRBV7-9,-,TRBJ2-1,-,TGTGCCAGCAGCTTAGCGGGAGGCGACAATGAGCAGTTCTTC,CASSLAGGDNEQFF
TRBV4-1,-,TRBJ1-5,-,TGCGCCAGCAGCCAAGTTCTAACAGGGCGCAATCAGCCCCAGCATTTT,CASSQVLTGRNQPQHF
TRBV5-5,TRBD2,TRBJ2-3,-,TGTGCCAGCAGCGACAGATCTAGCGGGGGGGCTACAGATACGCAGTATTTT,CASSDRSSGGATDTQYF
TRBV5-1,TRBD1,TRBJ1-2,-,TGCGCCAGCAGCGACCGACAGGGGGCAGATGGCTACACCTTC,CASSDRQGADGYTF
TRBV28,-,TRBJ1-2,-,TGTGCCAGCAGTTTAGTGCCAGGGTCCCATGCCTTCTATGGCTACACCTTC,CASSLVPGSHAFYGYTF
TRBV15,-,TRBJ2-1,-,TGTGCCACCAGCAGAGTCCTAGCAGCGGATGAGCAGTTCTTC,CATSRVLAADEQFF
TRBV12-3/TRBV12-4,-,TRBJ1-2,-,TGTGCCAGCCGGGGAGCCTATGGCTACACCTTC,CASRGAYGYTF